These 23 T cell receptor beta chains were sequenced from one sample in a study of breast tumors, draining lymph nodes, adjacent tissues. The lymph nodes were axillary draining lymph nodes from breast cancer patients. One entry per CDR3 protein results from TCRdb running MiXCR on the multiplex PCR reads. Of 200,000 to 250,000 distinct CDR3 sequences detected, roughly 32% appear once; the ten largest clones hold approximately 1.5%. The sequenced sample consisted of axillary lymph node tissue. These receptors were taken from a female donor with breast cancer. Some clones in this sample may be carry-over from other donors' samples.

The CDR3 here is CASSQGRGAETQYF. CDR3 bases: TGCGCCAGCAGCCAAGGGAGAGGGGCAGAGACCCAGTACTTC. The V gene is TRBV4-3, the J gene TRBJ2-5, with D perhaps TRBD1 or TRBD2 (5 bases each). In germline, CDR1 is LGHNA, CDR2 YSLEER. Deletions cut 1 base from V and 4 bases from J, with 10 bases between. The CDR3 loop spans 14 amino acids.

Many counts were recorded for this clonotype. The chain links TRBV5-5 to TRBJ2-7; no definite D call. V lost 5 bases, J lost 7 bases, and 16 bases lay in between. The CDR3 is 13 amino acids. Germline V gives CDR1 SGHKS, CDR2 YYEKEE (reference sequence). CDR3 in amino acids: CASSSAPWMEQYF. Here the CDR3 DNA reads TGTGCCAGCAGTTCGGCCCCCTGGATGGAGCAGTACTTC.

At least ten counts were recorded for this clonotype. The chain is built from TRBV20-1 and TRBJ2-7; D possibly corresponds to TRBD2 (6 bases). Germline CDR1 and CDR2: DFQATT and SNEGSKA (reference sequence). Between the trimmed V and J ends, which lost 0 bases and 4 bases, there was a span of 10 bases. The CDR3 spans 13 residues. DNA for the CDR3: TGCAGTGCTAGAGATCCAGGAGGGTACGAGCAGTACTTC. This sequence encodes CSARDPGGYEQYF.

The chain uses TRBV7-9 and TRBJ2-6; D perhaps matches TRBD1 (5 bases). The CDR3 spans 17 residues. Trimming stripped 5 bases from V and 18 bases from J, with 32 bases between. Germline values: CDR1 SEHNR, CDR2 FQNEAQ (reference sequence). CDR3 sequence reads: CASSPPGSLSGANLPTF. CDR3 coding DNA: TGTGCCAGCAGCCCCCCCGGGTCGCTCTCTGGGGCCAACCTCCCGACTTTC.

This clonotype was seen repeatedly, ten times or more. The chain carries TRBV3-1 and TRBJ1-6; D is undetermined. V dropped 6 bases and J dropped 10 bases, with 10 bases sitting between them. This CDR3 is built from 12 residues. CDR1 is LGHDT and CDR2 is YNNKEL in the germline V gene (reference sequence). Written as DNA, the CDR3 is TGTGCCAGCAGGAATATGGGGTCACCCCTCCACTTT. Its protein is CASRNMGSPLHF.

In its sample, this clonotype was seen many times. The chain employs TRBV2 and TRBJ1-6, with D possibly matching TRBD1 (5 bases). From germline, CDR1 is SNHLY and CDR2 FYNNEI. The germline V and J ends were trimmed by 7 bases and 8 bases, with 15 bases remaining between them. This CDR3 is 14 amino acids long. The CDR3 DNA reads TGTGCCAGCACGTTTGGGGCGGCGGATTCACCCCTCCACTTT. Residues: CASTFGAADSPLHF.

A note on this clonotype: The DNA is left out, because the CDR3 cannot be placed on it with certainty; the CDR3 is given as TCRdb lists it. The chain combines TRBV2 with TRBJ2-5; TRBD2 is the table's D call and was not checked against the DNA. The CDR3 totals 19 residues, both ends included. In germline, CDR1 is SNHLY, CDR2 FYNNEI. CDR3 region: CASSIYLCSVEGFQETQYF.

This clonotype was seen repeatedly, ten times or more. The chain has TRBV12-3 or TRBV12-4 and TRBJ1-1; 8 nucleotides agree with TRBD1. After removal of 5 bases from V and 5 bases from J, the junction contained 4 bases not matched to a gene. The CDR3 has 13 amino acids. CDR3 in amino acids: CASSAYRGTEAFF. In DNA, the CDR3 is TGTGCCAGCAGTGCCTACAGGGGGACTGAAGCTTTCTTT.

As concerns this clonotype: The junction departs from the called germline gene at one end, perhaps through a read error. The chain employs TRBV7-2 and TRBJ1-4; 7 nucleotides align to TRBD1. The CDR3 totals 15 residues. Germline V gene lookup returns CDR1 SGHTA and CDR2 FQGNSA. Here the CDR3 reads CASSFLQGWNEKLLF. CDR3 nucleotides: TGTGCCAGCAGCTTCCTACAGGGGTGGAACGAAAAACTGCTTTTT.

Concerning this clonotype: A read error is possible here, since a much larger clone lies one base away. The chain uses TRBV10-1 and TRBJ2-6; 10 bases line up with TRBD2. CDR1 and CDR2 (germline): WNHNN, SYGVQD (reference sequence). The CDR3 sequence is 20 residues long. This chain's CDR3 is CATHLRLAGHYPSGASVLTF. CDR3 DNA sequence: TGCGCCACCCACCTTCGACTAGCGGGTCATTACCCCTCTGGGGCCAGCGTCCTGACTTTC.

There are many counts of this clonotype. This sequence joins TRBV6-5 and TRBJ2-1; D might be TRBD1 (5 bases). This CDR3 is 11 amino acids long. Germline V gene data show CDR1 as MNHEY and CDR2 as SVGAGI. Trimming took off 9 bases at V and 7 bases at J, with 10 bases between the two ends. The CDR3, as DNA: TGTGCCAGTAGTAAGGGGAATGAGCAGTTCTTC. Its protein product is CASSKGNEQFF.

This clonotype was found many times. The rearrangement links TRBV11-2 to TRBJ2-7; no firm D call. The CDR3 spans 12 residues. The V end was cut by 1 base, the J end by 7 bases, with 8 bases between. Germline V gene data show CDR1 as SGHAT and CDR2 as FQNNGV. The CDR3 reads CASSLVVGEQYF. The CDR3 nucleotides are TGTGCCAGCAGCTTAGTGGTCGGGGAGCAGTACTTC.

This clonotype was observed many times. The chain has TRBV11-3 and TRBJ2-7; D unresolved. V was trimmed by 5 bases and J by 0 bases, leaving 20 bases between them. The CDR3 has 17 residues. Germline assignment: CDR1 SGHNT and CDR2 YENEEA. CDR3 DNA: TGTGCCAGCAGCCCCCCGGGTATTGCGAGGAGCTCCTACGAGCAGTACTTC. It yields the protein CASSPPGIARSSYEQYF.

This clonotype was found many times. The chain is built from TRBV20-1 and TRBJ2-1; 8 bases line up with TRBD2. Germline CDR1 DFQATT, CDR2 SNEGSKA (reference sequence). The V and J ends lost 4 bases and 0 bases, in that order; junction bases with no gene match: 11. This CDR3 comprises 17 residues. The CDR3 coding sequence is TGCAGTGCTACGGGACTAGGACACGAGGGCTCCTACAATGAGCAGTTCTTC. This codes for CSATGLGHEGSYNEQFF.

The chain is built from TRBV2 and TRBJ2-5; D perhaps matches TRBD1 (5 bases). V lost 7 bases to trimming and J lost 9 bases, with 24 bases between them. The germline CDR1 and CDR2 sequences are SNHLY and FYNNEI. CDR3 length equals 15 residues. The CDR3 loop reads CASNVVGLNHGSQYF. DNA for the CDR3: TGTGCCAGCAACGTGGTGGGGCTTAACCATGGCTCCCAGTACTTC.

Of note for this clonotype: Sequence at one end of the junction differs from germline and may be a read error. The rearrangement links TRBV7-3 to TRBJ2-5; 8 nucleotides line up with TRBD1. This CDR3 is built from 13 residues. The germline gives CDR1 SGHTA, CDR2 FQGTGA. The CDR3 nucleotides read TGTGCCAGCAGCAATACAGGGGGAGAGACTCAGTACTTC. Translation: CASSNTGGETQYF. Using reference TRBV7-3 and TRBJ2-5 for the parts outside the CDR3, the full variable domain is GAGVSQTPSNKVTEKGKYVELRCDPISGHTALYWYRQSLGQGPEFLIYFQGTGAADDSGLPNDRFFAVRPEGSVSTLKIQRTERGDSAVYLCASSNTGGETQYFGPGTRLLVL.

This clonotype was found many times. This chain joins TRBV14 and TRBJ1-4; D remains unclear. The CDR3 has 15 residues. Germline V gives CDR1 SGHDN, CDR2 FVKESK. Between the trimmed V and J ends, which lost 0 bases and 7 bases, there was a span of 12 bases. The CDR3 nucleotides read TGTGCCAGCAGCCAAGATTTAGGGTTCGGTGAAAAACTGTTTTTT. It encodes CASSQDLGFGEKLFF.

Remarks on this clonotype: The junction and the germline gene differ at one end; a read error may be behind it. The chain combines TRBV15 with TRBJ1-1, with 9 nucleotides matching TRBD1. The CDR3 extends over 16 amino acids. Germline assignment: CDR1 LNHNV and CDR2 YYDKDF (reference sequence). The CDR3 spells CATRLDRGALITEALF. As DNA, the CDR3 is TGTGCCACCAGGTTGGACAGGGGCGCTTTGATCACTGAAGCTCTCTTT.

In this sample, this clonotype turned up many times. This sequence joins TRBV4-2 and TRBJ1-2; D gene ambiguous. This CDR3 spans 15 amino acids. Germline V CDR1 and CDR2: LGHNA, YNFKEQ. Trimming left V 0 bases short and J 4 bases short, with 12 bases between. The CDR3 nucleotides are TGTGCCAGCAGCCAAGAGAGTTCCGTTCTCTATGGCTACACCTTC. Translation: CASSQESSVLYGYTF.

This clonotype was seen many times. The chain has TRBV20-1 and TRBJ2-1, with D possibly being TRBD1 (6 bases). The germline V and J ends were trimmed by 1 base and 5 bases, with 18 bases remaining between them. Germline assignment: CDR1 DFQATT and CDR2 SNEGSKA (reference sequence). This CDR3 is built from 16 residues. In DNA, the CDR3 is TGCAGTGCTAGAGCACTAAAGGGGGTGGGCAACAATGAGCAGTTCTTC. Amino acids: CSARALKGVGNNEQFF.

In its sample, this clonotype was seen many times. CDR3 region: CSAPRGLSYNEQFF. CDR3 nucleotide sequence: TGCAGTGCCCCCCGGGGGCTCTCCTACAATGAGCAGTTCTTC. The chain is built from TRBV20-1 and TRBJ2-1; D might be TRBD1 or TRBD2, each matching 6 bases. CDR1 is DFQATT and CDR2 is SNEGSKA in the germline V gene (reference sequence). V was shortened by 6 bases and J by 0 bases, with 12 bases between the two germline ends. The CDR3 length is 14 residues.

This chain links TRBV9 with TRBJ1-2, with 10 nucleotides matching TRBD1. The V gene's germline CDR1 is SGDLS and CDR2 YYNGEE. V lost 4 bases, J lost 2 bases, and 8 bases stayed unmatched. There are 16 residues in the CDR3. CDR3 protein: CASSTQGQGRNYGYTF. Here the CDR3 DNA reads TGTGCCAGCAGCACTCAGGGACAGGGGAGGAACTATGGCTACACCTTC.

CDR3 amino acids: CASSPGAEYNEQFF. Written as DNA, the CDR3 is TGTGCCAGCAGTCCAGGGGCCGAATACAATGAGCAGTTCTTC. V is TRBV6-1 and J is TRBJ2-1; weak D call: TRBD1 (6 bases). CDR1 is MNHNS, CDR2 SASEGT, per germline. Trimming removed 5 bases from V and 4 bases from J, with 12 bases in between. The CDR3 spans 14 residues.